A selection of T cell receptor beta chains follows, all from one sample in a study of shared T cell receptors in the human thymus. Data came from immunoSEQ multiplex PCR; TCRdb stores just in-frame clones and leaves some out. Of roughly 710,000 clones listed, 80% to 90% are singletons. These data also formed part of another study, on human thymus T cells.

Sequencing was done on a sample of thymocytes. These receptors originate from a girl in the first two years of life with a congenital heart defect. Each CDR3 is given with its conserved first and last residue. Each record gives: J gene, D gene, V gene, clone size, CDR3 DNA, CDR3 protein. D genes are given only for firm matches. Size values are once, few and many counts, or a class for expanded clones, and some rows have none.

J: TRBJ1-1
D: TRBD1
V: TRBV4-3
size: NA
DNA: TGCGCCAGCAGCCCCGCCATCCCGGGACAGGGAAGGAAGACTGAAGCTTTCTTT
CDR3: CASSPAIPGQGRKTEAFF

J: TRBJ1-2
D: TRBD1
V: TRBV6-1
size: NA
DNA: TGTGCCAGCAGCTGGGGATCGGGACAGCAAGGCTACACCTTC
CDR3: CASSWGSGQQGYTF

J: TRBJ2-7
D: TRBD1
V: TRBV28
size: NA
DNA: TGTGCCAGCAGTTTAGGCCGGGACAGGGCCAGCCTCTCCTACGAGCAGTACTTC
CDR3: CASSLGRDRASLSYEQYF

J: TRBJ2-1
D: NA
V: TRBV5-1
size: NA
DNA: TGCGCCAGCAGCCCCTACCCTCAGGGGATGGGTTACAATGAGCAGTTCTTC
CDR3: CASSPYPQGMGYNEQFF

J: TRBJ2-7
D: NA
V: TRBV9
size: NA
DNA: TGTGCCAGCAGCGTAGAGGGACACGGCTACGAGCAGTACTTC
CDR3: CASSVEGHGYEQYF

J: TRBJ1-4
D: TRBD1
V: TRBV6-5
size: NA
DNA: TGTGCCAGCAGTTACTCGACAGGGCGTTATGAAAAACTGTTTTTT
CDR3: CASSYSTGRYEKLFF

J: TRBJ1-2
D: TRBD1
V: TRBV7-9
size: once
DNA: TGTGCCAGCAGCTACTCCGAGGACAGGGTGGAGGGCTACACCTTC
CDR3: CASSYSEDRVEGYTF

J: TRBJ2-3
D: NA
V: TRBV29-1
size: NA
DNA: TGCAGCGTTGACCGGGAGGGGACAGGGTTCGGATCGCAGTATTTT
CDR3: CSVDREGTGFGSQYF

J: TRBJ2-5
D: NA
V: TRBV28
size: NA
DNA: TGTGCCAGCAGTTTGGGGGGGGCCAGGAGGGAGACCCAGTACTTC
CDR3: CASSLGGARRETQYF

J: TRBJ1-5
D: NA
V: TRBV4-1
size: NA
DNA: TGCGCCAGCAGCCCTCGCCCGTTAGAGCCCCAGCATTTT
CDR3: CASSPRPLEPQHF

J: TRBJ1-1
D: TRBD1
V: TRBV29-1
size: NA
DNA: TGCAGCGTTAAAGGTAGGGCAGGGGGGCTGAACACTGAAGCTTTCTTT
CDR3: CSVKGRAGGLNTEAFF

J: TRBJ2-7
D: TRBD1
V: TRBV5-1
size: NA
DNA: TGCGCCAGCAGCACCTCCGACAGGGGTTACGAGCAGTACTTC
CDR3: CASSTSDRGYEQYF

J: TRBJ1-1
D: NA
V: TRBV6-5
size: NA
DNA: TGTGCCAGCAGACAGCCGAACACTGAAGCTTTCTTT
CDR3: CASRQPNTEAFF

J: TRBJ1-1
D: NA
V: TRBV27
size: NA
DNA: TGTGCCAGCAGTTTCGGGACTCGTCGCACTGAAGCTTTCTTT
CDR3: CASSFGTRRTEAFF

J: TRBJ1-1
D: TRBD1
V: TRBV5-1
size: NA
DNA: TGCGCCAGCAGCTTGGCACGAAGTGGGACAGGGTATATAAACACTGAAGCTTTCTTT
CDR3: CASSLARSGTGYINTEAFF

J: TRBJ2-7
D: NA
V: TRBV5-5
size: NA
DNA: TGTGCCAGCAGACAGGGCAGCGAGCAGTACTTC
CDR3: CASRQGSEQYF

J: TRBJ2-7
D: NA
V: TRBV5-1
size: NA
DNA: TGCGCCAGCAGCTTGATTCCGGGAAGAGGGTCCTACGAGCAGTACTTC
CDR3: CASSLIPGRGSYEQYF

J: TRBJ1-2
D: NA
V: TRBV5-5
size: once
DNA: TGTGCCAGCACCTTAGTGGAGGGGGGCTACACCTTC
CDR3: CASTLVEGGYTF

J: TRBJ1-4
D: NA
V: TRBV2
size: NA
DNA: TGTGCCAGCCTTGGCCTGCATAATGAAAAACTGTTTTTT
CDR3: CASLGLHNEKLFF

J: TRBJ2-3
D: NA
V: TRBV29-1
size: NA
DNA: TGCAGCGCTAGCGCAGATACGCAGTATTTT
CDR3: CSASADTQYF

J: TRBJ1-4
D: NA
V: TRBV28
size: NA
DNA: TGTGCCAGCACCGAGGAGTTACCCACTAATGAAAAACTGTTTTTT
CDR3: CASTEELPTNEKLFF

J: TRBJ1-2
D: NA
V: TRBV5-4
size: few
DNA: TGTGCCAGCAGCTTGGGCCAGGGTGTAGAGTCAGGCTACACCTTC
CDR3: CASSLGQGVESGYTF

J: TRBJ2-1
D: NA
V: TRBV2
size: NA
DNA: TGTGCCCGACCGACACGCGAGGGTGAGCAGTTCTTC
CDR3: CARPTREGEQFF

J: TRBJ2-3
D: TRBD1
V: TRBV5-1
size: NA
DNA: TGCGCCAGCAGTAGGGGACAGGGGACAGATACGCAGTATTTT
CDR3: CASSRGQGTDTQYF

J: TRBJ1-2
D: TRBD1
V: TRBV5-1
size: NA
DNA: TGCGCCAGCAGCTCTGGACAGGGATCAGCGGGTAACTATGGCTACACCTTC
CDR3: CASSSGQGSAGNYGYTF

J: TRBJ2-5
D: NA
V: TRBV7-2
size: NA
DNA: TGTGCCAGCAGCTTAGCGGCGGGACAGCAAGAGACCCAGTACTTC
CDR3: CASSLAAGQQETQYF

J: TRBJ1-1
D: NA
V: TRBV7-2
size: NA
DNA: TGTGCCAGCAGCTTTTCCGGCCAGGGTTTGACTGAAGCTTTCTTT
CDR3: CASSFSGQGLTEAFF

J: TRBJ1-1
D: NA
V: TRBV12-5
size: NA
DNA: TGTGCTAGTGGCGGAGGAACTGAAGCTTTCTTT
CDR3: CASGGGTEAFF

J: TRBJ2-7
D: TRBD2
V: TRBV13
size: NA
DNA: TGTGCCAGCAGCATCGGGGGGGCATACGAGCAGTACTTC
CDR3: CASSIGGAYEQYF

J: TRBJ1-2
D: NA
V: TRBV18
size: NA
DNA: TGTGCCAGCTCACCCAGGGAGGACTATGGCTACACCTTC
CDR3: CASSPREDYGYTF

J: TRBJ1-1
D: NA
V: TRBV7-9
size: NA
DNA: TGTGCCAGCAGCTTCGAAAGGGAGGAGAGGAAAGTTATGAACACTGAAGCTTTCTTT
CDR3: CASSFEREERKVMNTEAFF

J: TRBJ1-1
D: NA
V: TRBV5-1
size: NA
DNA: TGCGCCAGCAGCTCGGGGTTGAACACTGAAGCTTTCTTT
CDR3: CASSSGLNTEAFF

J: TRBJ2-1
D: TRBD1
V: TRBV11-2
size: NA
DNA: TGTGCCAGCAGCTCGAGGACAGGGGCCTACAATGAGCAGTTCTTC
CDR3: CASSSRTGAYNEQFF

J: TRBJ2-6
D: TRBD1
V: TRBV15
size: NA
DNA: TGTGCCACCAGCAGAATTCCGGGACAGGGACTCTCTGGGGCCAACGTCCTGACTTTC
CDR3: CATSRIPGQGLSGANVLTF

J: TRBJ2-3
D: TRBD2
V: TRBV5-1
size: NA
DNA: TGCGCCAGCACAACCTCCGGGACTAGCGGGTCCCCGCGGCGGGGCACAGATACGCAGTATTTT
CDR3: CASTTSGTSGSPRRGTDTQYF

J: TRBJ2-5
D: TRBD2
V: TRBV6-5
size: NA
DNA: TGTGCCAGCAGCCACGCGGGGGGACAAGAGACCCAGTACTTC
CDR3: CASSHAGGQETQYF

J: TRBJ2-2
D: NA
V: TRBV5-1
size: once
DNA: TGCGCCAGCAGCTTCAGGGACAATAGTAACACCGGGGAGCTGTTTTTT
CDR3: CASSFRDNSNTGELFF

J: TRBJ1-5
D: NA
V: TRBV4-2
size: NA
DNA: TGTGCCAGCAGCCAAGTGACAGGAAAGTATCAGCCCCAGCATTTT
CDR3: CASSQVTGKYQPQHF

J: TRBJ2-3
D: NA
V: TRBV5-1
size: NA
DNA: TGCGCCAGCAGCTTGTTCCGGACAGGGTTTAGCGGGGGTCATACGCAGTATTTT
CDR3: CASSLFRTGFSGGHTQYF

J: TRBJ2-1
D: TRBD2
V: TRBV9
size: NA
DNA: TGTGCCAGCAGCCTAAAAGCGGGGGGGCCTACCAATGAGCAGTTCTTC
CDR3: CASSLKAGGPTNEQFF

J: TRBJ2-2
D: NA
V: TRBV14
size: NA
DNA: TGTGCCAGCAGCCACCGGTTGGTGGAGGCCGGGGAGCTGTTTTTT
CDR3: CASSHRLVEAGELFF

J: TRBJ2-1
D: TRBD2
V: TRBV7-9
size: NA
DNA: TGTGCCAGCAGCTTAGGGTTTCCCCCGGGACTAGCGAACAATGAGCAGTTCTTC
CDR3: CASSLGFPPGLANNEQFF

J: TRBJ2-1
D: TRBD2
V: TRBV9
size: NA
DNA: TGTGCCAGCAGCGTAGTCTCTCTAGCGGGGGGGCCCACCTCCTACAATGAGCAGTTCTTC
CDR3: CASSVVSLAGGPTSYNEQFF

J: TRBJ2-3
D: NA
V: TRBV7-7
size: NA
DNA: TGTGCTAGCAGCCCCAGTTTCGCGTACAGCCACACAGATACGCAGTATTTT
CDR3: CASSPSFAYSHTDTQYF

J: TRBJ2-5
D: TRBD2
V: TRBV9
size: NA
DNA: TGTGCCAGCAGCCCGGGAGTTGTTTTGCGGGGGCAAGAGACCCAGTACTTC
CDR3: CASSPGVVLRGQETQYF

J: TRBJ1-4
D: TRBD1
V: TRBV29-1
size: NA
DNA: TGCAGCGTAATCCGAGGGGACAGGAAAACGGGAAATGAAAAACTGTTTTTT
CDR3: CSVIRGDRKTGNEKLFF

J: TRBJ1-2
D: NA
V: TRBV5-6
size: NA
DNA: TGTGCCAGCAGCTTTGCCGACAGGAACTATGGCTACACCTTC
CDR3: CASSFADRNYGYTF

J: TRBJ1-5
D: TRBD1
V: TRBV5-1
size: NA
DNA: TGCGCCATCGCGACAGGGAATCAGCCCCAGCATTTT
CDR3: CAIATGNQPQHF

J: TRBJ1-5
D: TRBD1
V: TRBV7-9
size: NA
DNA: TGTGCCAGCAGCTCAGAAACCGGGACAGTCTTTTATAGCAATCAGCCCCAGCATTTT
CDR3: CASSSETGTVFYSNQPQHF